What follows is one T cell receptor (beta chain) and its context. Its antigen has not been determined. Within one base of it there is no much larger clone, and no base qualities were kept. The data belong to a study of radiation and T cells in renal cell carcinoma (dated by TCRdb to the early 2020s). Describing the broader study: The samples were drawn from a clinical trial, where primary renal cell carcinomas were treated with 15 Gy of stereotactic body radiation therapy and then removed by nephrectomy 4 weeks afterward. In the approximately 53 samples combined, 4 million to 5 million unique CDR3 nucleotide sequences were found, encoding 2,658,974 unique CDR3 amino acid sequences. TCR beta sequencing covered fewer than 60 samples in total, comprising approximately 25 tumors and around 27 peripheral blood samples.

TCR beta libraries were generated from genomic DNA with the immunoSEQ kit, following the manufacturer's recommendations. To prepare the libraries, a first multiplex PCR with proprietary primers was run, followed by a second PCR that added unique barcodes, and a bead cleanup was done after each round. A kit-provided positive control reaction and a negative control reaction were included in every sample batch. The final libraries were assessed on an Agilent 4200 TapeStation D1000 ScreenTape, pooled by volume, and quantified by qPCR. An Illumina NextSeq500 fitted with a MidOutput 150-cycle cartridge performed the sequencing, running 156 Read1 cycles and 15 Index1 cycles with the kit's custom primers. The pooled library was loaded at 0.8 to 1 pM with a roughly 20% PhiX control spike-in. Under the source paper's analysis protocol: Vendor-processed data were analyzed in R, with a clonotype defined as all T cells sharing the same CDR3 nucleotide sequence. For clone abundance analyses, frequencies were normalized to the 10,000 most abundant clones in each sample. Public T cell clones, averaging fewer than five per sample, were removed before analysis. An abundance difference of at least 32-fold between compartments was the criterion for calling clonotypes tumor-enriched or baseline blood-enriched. A beta-binomial differential abundance model was used to identify clonotypes that expanded or contracted between blood time points. Tumor-blood repertoire similarity was measured with the Baroni-Urbani and Buser coefficient, and groups were compared using two-tailed Wilcoxon tests in R. TCRdb took this table from immuneACCESS and kept in-frame rearrangements with V and J called. Such tables lack part of the clones; where checked against another copy, unresolved V genes explain under half of the gap, and the rest is unexplained. V and J calls and clone size are given by that table; D and trimming were obtained from the DNA. The sample table contains about 130,000 clones; only one count was recorded for nearly 90% of them. Together, the top ten hold around 11% of the sample.

On the study overall, not on this receptor specifically: Because the trial had a single-armed design, the trial could not examine how radiation dose or scheduling affected the TCR repertoire. Because pretreatment tumor biopsies were not available, the study could not determine whether clonotypes were already present within the tumor at baseline. Changes in the blood repertoire were not tracked past 4 weeks after treatment. In blood, the top tumor clonotypes increased from baseline to 2 weeks after radiation and then shrank by 4 weeks, which suggests a temporary expansion of tumor-resident clones.

Sample time point, as interpreted from the label and publication: baseline pretreatment blood. The treatment or condition label of this sample denotes: 15 Gy SBRT to primary tumor, nephrectomy 4 weeks later. To follow tumor-enriched clonotypes, peripheral blood was collected serially from radiation-treated patients at baseline and again at 2 weeks and 4 weeks after SBRT. Every patient had renal cell carcinoma of clear cell pathology. The QIAamp DNA Blood Mini Kit (Qiagen) was used to prepare genomic DNA for TCR sequencing. The analyses included just those samples that passed every quality control check. The CDR3 measures 15 amino acids from cysteine to phenylalanine. This entry keeps only the CDR3 DNA: 45 bases, framed from base 1. Ends trimmed: V by 7 bases, J by 4 bases; bases unmatched to a gene: 10. According to the germline V gene (reference sequence), CDR1 reads LNHDA and CDR2 reads SQIVND.

Sequenced material: blood, taken from a patient whose treatment included radiotherapy and nephrectomy. The sequence is built from TRBV19 and TRBJ1-5; a stretch of 7 junction bases matches TRBD1. The receptor comes from a woman aged 50 to 65 with renal cell carcinoma. The DNA reads TGTGCCAGTACCCTGACAGGGATGGGGAATCAGCCCCAGCATTTT. The encoded protein is CASTLTGMGNQPQHF.